This T cell receptor (beta chain) was sequenced for a study of cytomegalovirus exposure and HLA in healthy donors. Findings and limits, study-wide: Presence/absence analyses assumed roughly uniform sequencing depth across donors. An observed cluster of highly shared sequence variants was recorded as a likely sequencing artifact.

The PCR made use of 60 Vbeta and 13 Jbeta primers. Profiling relied on immunoSEQ multiplex PCR, and the TCRdb table lists in-frame clones only, not all of them. The sample table sets out under 45,000 clones. The CDR3 length is 14 residues. Germline V CDR1 and CDR2: SGHRS, YFSETQ. After removal of 4 bases from V and 4 bases from J, the junction contained 5 bases not matched to a gene. As concerns this clone: Its antigen is as yet unknown.

This chain joins TRBV5-1 and TRBJ2-5; 9 bases align to TRBD1. Sequenced material: PBMCs. The origin of this receptor is a male donor in good health and CMV-seronegative. The CDR3 region is CASSALTGGETQYF. CDR3 DNA sequence: TGCGCCAGCAGCGCCCTGACAGGGGGAGAGACCCAGTACTTC.